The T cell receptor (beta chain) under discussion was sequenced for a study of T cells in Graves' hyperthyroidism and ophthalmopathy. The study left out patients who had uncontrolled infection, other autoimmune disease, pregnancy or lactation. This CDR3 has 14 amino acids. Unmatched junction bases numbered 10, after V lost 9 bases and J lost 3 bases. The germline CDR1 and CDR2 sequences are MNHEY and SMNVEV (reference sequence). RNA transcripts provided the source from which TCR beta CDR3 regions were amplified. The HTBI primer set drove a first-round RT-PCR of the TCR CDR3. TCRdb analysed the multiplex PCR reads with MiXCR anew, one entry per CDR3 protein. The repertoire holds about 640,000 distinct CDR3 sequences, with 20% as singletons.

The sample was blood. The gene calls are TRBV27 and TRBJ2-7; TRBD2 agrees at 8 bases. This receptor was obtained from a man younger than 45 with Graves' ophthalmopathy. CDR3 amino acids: CASAAGGIVYEQYF. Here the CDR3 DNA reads TGTGCCAGTGCCGCGGGAGGAATAGTCTACGAGCAGTACTTC.